This paragraph reports one T cell receptor beta chain. The record originates from a study of cytomegalovirus exposure and HLA in healthy donors. About the study: Some 85 million unique TCRs, all from HLA-typed donors, were included in an early release of the data.

The PCR made use of 60 Vbeta and 13 Jbeta primers. This table comes from immunoSEQ multiplex PCR, and its TCRdb copy is limited to in-frame clones, with some not included. The sample includes around 150,000 clones, about a tenth seen only once; the top ten take 1.5% to 2%. The sequencing input was PBMCs. This clonotype was sampled from a male donor in good health and CMV-seronegative.

The CDR3 sequence is CASSLTQGAYSGNTIYF. In DNA form, the CDR3 reads TGTGCCAGCAGCTTAACACAGGGGGCCTACTCTGGAAACACCATATATTTT. V is TRBV11-2 and J is TRBJ1-3; 9 nucleotides line up with TRBD1. J lost 0 bases, V lost 2 bases, and 5 bases had no gene match. The CDR3 covers 17 residues. Looked up from germline, CDR1 is SGHAT and CDR2 is FQNNGV.